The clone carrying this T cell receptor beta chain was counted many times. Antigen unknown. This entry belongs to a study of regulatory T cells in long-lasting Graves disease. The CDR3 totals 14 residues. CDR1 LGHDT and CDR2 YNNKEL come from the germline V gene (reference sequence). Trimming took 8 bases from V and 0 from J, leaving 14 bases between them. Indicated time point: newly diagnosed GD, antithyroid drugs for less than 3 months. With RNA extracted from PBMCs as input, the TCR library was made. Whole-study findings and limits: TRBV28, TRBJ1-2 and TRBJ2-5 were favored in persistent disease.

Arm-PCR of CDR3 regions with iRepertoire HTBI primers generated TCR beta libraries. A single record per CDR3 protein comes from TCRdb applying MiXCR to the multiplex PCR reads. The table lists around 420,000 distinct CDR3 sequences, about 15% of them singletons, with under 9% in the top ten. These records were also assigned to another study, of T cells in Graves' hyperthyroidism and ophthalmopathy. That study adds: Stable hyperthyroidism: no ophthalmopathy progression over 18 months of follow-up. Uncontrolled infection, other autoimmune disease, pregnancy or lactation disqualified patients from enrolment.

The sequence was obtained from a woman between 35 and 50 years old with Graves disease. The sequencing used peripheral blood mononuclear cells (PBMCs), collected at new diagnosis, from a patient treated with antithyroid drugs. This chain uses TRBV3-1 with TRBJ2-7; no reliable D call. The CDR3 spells CASSQGSSSYEQYF. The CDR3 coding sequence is TGTGCCAGCTCACAAGGATCGAGCTCCTACGAGCAGTACTTC.